This is a list of T cell receptor beta chains from one sample in a study of molecular identifiers for immune sequencing clone quantification. TCRdb called the PCR reads again in MiXCR, with one record for every CDR3 protein. The sample shows about 640,000 distinct CDR3 sequences, roughly 21% of them seen only once. Sequences were obtained from naive CD8+ T cells from blood, with Jurkat cell RNA spiked in. The receptor set was obtained from a human donor in good health. Some libraries in this study had Jurkat cell RNA spiked in. Each CDR3 is given with its conserved first and last residue. Each record gives: CDR3 protein, CDR3 DNA, clone size, V gene, J gene, D gene. D genes are given only for firm matches. A clone size is listed for some rows: how often the clone was seen (once, few, many), or a class if it is expanded.

CDR3 protein: CASSYSDRENGGYGYTF
CDR3 DNA: TGTGCCAGCAGTTACTCCGACAGGGAAAATGGCGGCTATGGCTACACCTTC
clone size: many
V gene: TRBV6-2/TRBV6-3
J gene: TRBJ1-2
D gene: TRBD1

CDR3 protein: CSARDHHWVTDTQYF
CDR3 DNA: TGCAGTGCTAGAGATCACCACTGGGTCACAGATACGCAGTATTTT
clone size: many
V gene: TRBV20-1
J gene: TRBJ2-3
D gene: NA

CDR3 protein: CAGSLGVYEQYF
CDR3 DNA: TGTGCCGGCAGCTTGGGAGTATACGAGCAGTACTTC
clone size: NA
V gene: TRBV5-6
J gene: TRBJ2-7
D gene: NA

CDR3 protein: CAWSVPHGLAGAILFNEQFF
CDR3 DNA: TGTGCCTGGAGTGTACCCCATGGACTAGCGGGAGCCATTTTATTCAATGAGCAGTTCTTC
clone size: NA
V gene: TRBV30
J gene: TRBJ2-1
D gene: TRBD2

CDR3 protein: CASSTYTEAFF
CDR3 DNA: TGTGCCAGCAGTACATACACTGAAGCTTTCTTT
clone size: few
V gene: TRBV6-2/TRBV6-3
J gene: TRBJ1-1
D gene: NA

CDR3 protein: CASSRAGQVGDTQYF
CDR3 DNA: TGTGCCAGCAGCCGGGCGGGTCAGGTCGGAGATACGCAGTATTTT
clone size: many
V gene: TRBV3-1
J gene: TRBJ2-3
D gene: NA

CDR3 protein: CASRDRGGSDTQYF
CDR3 DNA: TGTGCCAGCAGAGACAGGGGGGGGTCAGATACGCAGTATTTT
clone size: many
V gene: TRBV5-4
J gene: TRBJ2-3
D gene: TRBD1

CDR3 protein: CASRPARGMIETQYF
CDR3 DNA: TGTGCCAGCAGACCCGCGCGGGGTATGATAGAGACCCAGTACTTC
clone size: many
V gene: TRBV12-3/TRBV12-4
J gene: TRBJ2-5
D gene: NA

CDR3 protein: CASSLYTGVSTDTQYF
CDR3 DNA: TGTGCCAGCAGTTTATATACAGGGGTTAGCACAGATACGCAGTATTTT
clone size: many
V gene: TRBV28
J gene: TRBJ2-3
D gene: TRBD1

CDR3 protein: CASSLEGGSPYEQYF
CDR3 DNA: TGTGCCAGCAGCTTGGAGGGAGGGTCACCCTACGAGCAGTACTTC
clone size: few
V gene: TRBV5-5
J gene: TRBJ2-7
D gene: TRBD2

CDR3 protein: CASSITGEENTIYF
CDR3 DNA: TGTGCCAGCAGCATCACAGGGGAGGAAAACACCATATATTTT
clone size: many
V gene: TRBV12-3/TRBV12-4
J gene: TRBJ1-3
D gene: TRBD1

CDR3 protein: CASSPSGTAVYEQYF
CDR3 DNA: TGCGCCAGCAGCCCTTCGGGGACTGCCGTCTACGAGCAGTACTTC
clone size: many
V gene: TRBV4-1
J gene: TRBJ2-7
D gene: NA

CDR3 protein: CASSTGTSGLETQYF
CDR3 DNA: TGTGCCAGCAGCACCGGTACTAGCGGACTGGAGACCCAGTACTTC
clone size: many
V gene: TRBV5-4
J gene: TRBJ2-5
D gene: TRBD2

CDR3 protein: CASSYVWAGGRNEQFF
CDR3 DNA: TGTGCCAGCAGTTACGTATGGGCAGGGGGCAGGAATGAGCAGTTCTTC
clone size: NA
V gene: TRBV6-2/TRBV6-3
J gene: TRBJ2-1
D gene: TRBD1